The sequence of this T cell receptor (beta chain) was determined in a study of shared clonotypes between healthy human individuals. This CDR3 contains 15 residues. CDR1 is MNHNY and CDR2 is SVGAGI in the germline V gene (reference sequence). V was cut by 8 bases and J by 5 bases, with 16 bases left in between. Turning to this clone: The antigen is undetermined.

General study results and limits: Clonotypes not shared had lower generation probabilities than those common to all four donors. Naive CD4 clonotypes were shared across a handful of donors at roughly 5%.

Produced via immunoSEQ multiplex PCR; TCRdb's table is partial and in-frame only. In the table there are millions of clones, 90% to 95% of which are singletons. This clonotype originated in a young man in good health. The specimen sequenced was naive CD4+ T cells sorted from blood. The sample's subset: CD45RA+ positively selected. The chain combines TRBV6-6 with TRBJ1-6; D uncertain. CDR3 nucleotide sequence: TGTGCCAGCTGTCCGCTGGACGGGCATAATTCACCCCTCCACTTT. Its translation is CASCPLDGHNSPLHF.